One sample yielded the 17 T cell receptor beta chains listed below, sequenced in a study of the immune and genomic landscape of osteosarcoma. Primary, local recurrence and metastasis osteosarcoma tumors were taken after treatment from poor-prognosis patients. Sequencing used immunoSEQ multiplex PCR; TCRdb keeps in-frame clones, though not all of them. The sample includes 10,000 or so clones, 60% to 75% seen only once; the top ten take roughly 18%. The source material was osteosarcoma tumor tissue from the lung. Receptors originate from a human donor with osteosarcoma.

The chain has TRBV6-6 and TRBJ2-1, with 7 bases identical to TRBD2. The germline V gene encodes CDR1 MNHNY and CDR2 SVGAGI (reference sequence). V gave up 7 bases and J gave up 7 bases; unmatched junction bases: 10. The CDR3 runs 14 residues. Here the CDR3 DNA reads TGTGCCAGCACCCCCCGGCGGGAGATGAATGAGCAGTTCTTC. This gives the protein CASTPRREMNEQFF.

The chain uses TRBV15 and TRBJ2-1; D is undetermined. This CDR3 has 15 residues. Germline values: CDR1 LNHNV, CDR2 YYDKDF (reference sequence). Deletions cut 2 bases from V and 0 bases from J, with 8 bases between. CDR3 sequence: CATSRHPSSYNEQFF. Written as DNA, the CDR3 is TGTGCCACCAGCAGACATCCGAGCTCCTACAATGAGCAGTTCTTC.

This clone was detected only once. DNA for the CDR3: TGTGCCAGCAGCCAGTACGAGCAGTACTTC. Protein: CASSQYEQYF. This chain links TRBV7-9 with TRBJ2-7; D unclear. Germline-derived CDR1 and CDR2 are SEHNR and FQNEAQ (reference sequence). The CDR3 is 10 amino acids. Between the trimmed V and J ends, which lost 5 bases and 4 bases, there was a span of 3 bases.

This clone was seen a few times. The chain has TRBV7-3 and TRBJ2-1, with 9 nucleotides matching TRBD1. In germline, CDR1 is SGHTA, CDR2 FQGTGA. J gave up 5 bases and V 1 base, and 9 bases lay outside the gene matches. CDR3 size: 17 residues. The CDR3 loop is CASSLRVPGQGDNEQFF. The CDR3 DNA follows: TGTGCCAGCAGCTTAAGGGTTCCGGGACAGGGTGACAATGAGCAGTTCTTC.

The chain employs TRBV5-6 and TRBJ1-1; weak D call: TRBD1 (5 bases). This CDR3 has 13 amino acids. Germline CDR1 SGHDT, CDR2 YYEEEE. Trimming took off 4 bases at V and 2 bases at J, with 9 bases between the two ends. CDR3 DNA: TGTGCCAGCAGCGAAACAGGTAACACTGAAGCTTTCTTT. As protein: CASSETGNTEAFF. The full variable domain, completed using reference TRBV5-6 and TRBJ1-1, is DAGVTQSPTHLIKTRGQQVTLRCSPKSGHDTVSWYQQALGQGPQFIFQYYEEEERQRGNFPDRFSGHQFPNYSSELNVNALLLGDSALYLCASSETGNTEAFFGQGTRLTVV.

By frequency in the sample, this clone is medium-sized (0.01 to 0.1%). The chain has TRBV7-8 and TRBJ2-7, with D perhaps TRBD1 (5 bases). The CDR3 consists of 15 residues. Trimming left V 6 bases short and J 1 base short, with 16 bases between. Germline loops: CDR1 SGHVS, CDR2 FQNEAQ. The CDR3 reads CASRSRQGPSYEQYF. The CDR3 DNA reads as TGTGCCAGCAGGAGCCGTCAGGGTCCGTCCTACGAGCAGTACTTC.

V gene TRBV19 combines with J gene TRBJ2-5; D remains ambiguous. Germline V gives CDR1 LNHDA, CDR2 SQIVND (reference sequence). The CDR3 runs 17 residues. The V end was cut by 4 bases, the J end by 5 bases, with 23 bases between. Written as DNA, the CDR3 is TGTGCCAGTAGTAGGAGCCCTGACTGGGCCTCGGAGGAGACCCAGTACTTC. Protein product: CASSRSPDWASEETQYF.

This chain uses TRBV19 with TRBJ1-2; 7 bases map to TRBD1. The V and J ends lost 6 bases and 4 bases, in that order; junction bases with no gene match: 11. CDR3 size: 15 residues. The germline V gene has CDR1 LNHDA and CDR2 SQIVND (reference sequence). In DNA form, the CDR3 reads TGTGCCAGTAGCCCCATGGGACAGAACAGCTATGGCTACACCTTC. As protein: CASSPMGQNSYGYTF.

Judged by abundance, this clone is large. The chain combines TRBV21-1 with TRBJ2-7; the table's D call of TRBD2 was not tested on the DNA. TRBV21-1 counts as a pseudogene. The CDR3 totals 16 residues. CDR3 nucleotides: TGTGCCAGCAGCAAGGAGCGGGAAAGGGCGTGGTACGAGCAGTACTTC. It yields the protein CASSKERERAWYEQYF.

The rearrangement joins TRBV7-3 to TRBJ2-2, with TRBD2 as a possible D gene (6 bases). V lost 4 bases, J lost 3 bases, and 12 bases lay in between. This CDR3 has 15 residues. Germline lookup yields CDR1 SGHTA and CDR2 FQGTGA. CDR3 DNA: TGTGCCAGCAGCTCCTATGGCGGGGACACCGGGGAGCTGTTTTTT. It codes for CASSSYGGDTGELFF.

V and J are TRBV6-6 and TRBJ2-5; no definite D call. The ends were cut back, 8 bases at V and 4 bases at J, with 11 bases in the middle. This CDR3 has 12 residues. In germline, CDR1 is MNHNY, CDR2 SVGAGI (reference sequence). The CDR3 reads CASRALGETQYF. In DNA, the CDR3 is TGTGCCAGCCGCGCCCTAGGAGAGACCCAGTACTTC.

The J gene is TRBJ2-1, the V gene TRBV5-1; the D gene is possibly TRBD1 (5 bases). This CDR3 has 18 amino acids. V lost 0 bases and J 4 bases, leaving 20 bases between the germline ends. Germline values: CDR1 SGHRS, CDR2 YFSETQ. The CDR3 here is CASSLEGWGVLGYNEQFF. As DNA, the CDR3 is TGCGCCAGCAGCTTGGAGGGGTGGGGTGTGTTGGGTTACAATGAGCAGTTCTTC. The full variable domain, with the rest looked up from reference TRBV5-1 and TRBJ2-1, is KAGVTQTPRYLIKTRGQQVTLSCSPISGHRSVSWYQQTPGQGLQFLFEYFSETQRNKGNFPGRFSGRQFSNSRSEMNVSTLELGDSALYLCASSLEGWGVLGYNEQFFGPGTRLTVL.

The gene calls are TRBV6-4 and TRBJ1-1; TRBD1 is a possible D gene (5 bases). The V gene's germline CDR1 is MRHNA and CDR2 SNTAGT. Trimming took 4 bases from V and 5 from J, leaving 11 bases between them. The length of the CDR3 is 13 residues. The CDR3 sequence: CASSAGARTEAFF. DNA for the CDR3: TGTGCCAGCAGTGCCGGGGCCCGGACTGAAGCTTTCTTT.

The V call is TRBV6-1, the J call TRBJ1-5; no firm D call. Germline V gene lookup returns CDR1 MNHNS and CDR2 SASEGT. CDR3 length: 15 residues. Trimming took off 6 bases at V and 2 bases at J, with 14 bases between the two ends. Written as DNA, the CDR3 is TGTGCCAGCAGCGCCCGTGAGGATGGCAATCAGCCCCAGCATTTT. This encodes CASSAREDGNQPQHF.

CDR3 DNA: TGTGCCAGCAGCTCTGGCCTAGCGGGAGAGTACACCGGGGAGCTGTTTTTT. Its protein is CASSSGLAGEYTGELFF. The V and J genes are TRBV9 and TRBJ2-2, with TRBD2 matching over 10 bases. The CDR3 is 17 amino acids. V trimming: 4 bases; J trimming: 3 bases; junction bases outside the gene matches: 9. Per the germline V gene, CDR1 is SGDLS and CDR2 is YYNGEE. Full variable domain (rest looked up from reference TRBV9 and TRBJ2-2): DSGVTQTPKHLITATGQRVTLRCSPRSGDLSVYWYQQSLDQGLQFLIQYYNGEERAKGNILERFSAQQFPDLHSELNLSSLELGDSALYFCASSSGLAGEYTGELFFGEGSRLTVL.

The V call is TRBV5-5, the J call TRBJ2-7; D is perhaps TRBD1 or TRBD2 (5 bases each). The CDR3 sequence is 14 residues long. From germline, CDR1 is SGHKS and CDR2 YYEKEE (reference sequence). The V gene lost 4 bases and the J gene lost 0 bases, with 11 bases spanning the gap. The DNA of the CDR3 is TGTGCCAGCAGCGGGGCAGGGACCTCCTACGAGCAGTACTTC. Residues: CASSGAGTSYEQYF.

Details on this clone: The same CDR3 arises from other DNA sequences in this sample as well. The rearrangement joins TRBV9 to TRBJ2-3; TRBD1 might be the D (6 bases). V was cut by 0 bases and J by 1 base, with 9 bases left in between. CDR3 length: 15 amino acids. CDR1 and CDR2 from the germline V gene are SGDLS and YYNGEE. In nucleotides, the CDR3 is TGTGCCAGCAGCGTAGAACAGGGTCGCACAGATACGCAGTATTTT. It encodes CASSVEQGRTDTQYF.